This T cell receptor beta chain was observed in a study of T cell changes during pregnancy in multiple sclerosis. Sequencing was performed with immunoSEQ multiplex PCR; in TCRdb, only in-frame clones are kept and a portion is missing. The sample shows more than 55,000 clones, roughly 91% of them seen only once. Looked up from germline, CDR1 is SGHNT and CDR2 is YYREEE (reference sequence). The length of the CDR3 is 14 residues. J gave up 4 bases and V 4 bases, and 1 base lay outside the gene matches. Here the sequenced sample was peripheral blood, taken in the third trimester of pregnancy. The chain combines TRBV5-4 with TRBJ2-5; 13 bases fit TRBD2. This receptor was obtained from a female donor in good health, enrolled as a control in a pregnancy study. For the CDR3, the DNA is TGTGCCAGCAGCCGACTAGCGGGAGGAGAGACCCAGTACTTC. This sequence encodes CASSRLAGGETQYF.